Reported below is one TCR beta chain. Profiling relied on immunoSEQ multiplex PCR, and the TCRdb table lists in-frame clones only, not all of them. The sample lists tens of thousands of clones, about 80% seen once, with approximately 16% in the top ten. The sample is drawn from a study of control samples from healthy donors and cancer patients. This CDR3 has 15 residues. In germline, CDR1 is SGHDN, CDR2 FVKESK. Trimming removed 1 base from V and 5 bases from J; junction bases left unmatched: 7. The sequencing input was blood. V is TRBV14 and J is TRBJ2-5; 7 nucleotides line up with TRBD2. This TCR was sampled from a man aged 50-60 years in good health. CDR3 sequence reads: CASSQAREQKETQYF. The CDR3 nucleotides read TGTGCCAGCAGCCAAGCGCGGGAGCAGAAGGAGACCCAGTACTTC. Full variable domain (remainder filled in from reference TRBV14 and TRBJ2-5): EAGVTQFPSHSVIEKGQTVTLRCDPISGHDNLYWYRRVMGKEIKFLLHFVKESKQDESGMPNNRFLAERTGGTYSTLKVQPAELEDSGVYFCASSQAREQKETQYFGPGTRLLVL.